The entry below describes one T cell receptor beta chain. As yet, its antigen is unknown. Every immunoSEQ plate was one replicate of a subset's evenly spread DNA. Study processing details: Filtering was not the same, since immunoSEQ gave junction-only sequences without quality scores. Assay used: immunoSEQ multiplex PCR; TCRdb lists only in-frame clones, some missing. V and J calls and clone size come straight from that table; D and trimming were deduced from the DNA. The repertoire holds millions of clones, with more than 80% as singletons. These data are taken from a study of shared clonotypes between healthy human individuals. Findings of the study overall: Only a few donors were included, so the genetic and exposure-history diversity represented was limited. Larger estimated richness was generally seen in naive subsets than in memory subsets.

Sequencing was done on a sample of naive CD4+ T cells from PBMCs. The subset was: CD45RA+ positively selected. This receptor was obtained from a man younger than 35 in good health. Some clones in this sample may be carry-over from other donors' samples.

Here the CDR3 DNA reads TGTGCCAGCCGCCGGGCGGTCCCCGGCACTGAAGCTTTCTTT. Amino acid sequence: CASRRAVPGTEAFF. The V and J genes are TRBV27 and TRBJ1-1; D unclear. The CDR3 sequence is 14 residues long. V lost 8 bases and J lost 4, with 17 bases in between. Looked up from germline, CDR1 is MNHEY and CDR2 is SMNVEV (reference sequence).